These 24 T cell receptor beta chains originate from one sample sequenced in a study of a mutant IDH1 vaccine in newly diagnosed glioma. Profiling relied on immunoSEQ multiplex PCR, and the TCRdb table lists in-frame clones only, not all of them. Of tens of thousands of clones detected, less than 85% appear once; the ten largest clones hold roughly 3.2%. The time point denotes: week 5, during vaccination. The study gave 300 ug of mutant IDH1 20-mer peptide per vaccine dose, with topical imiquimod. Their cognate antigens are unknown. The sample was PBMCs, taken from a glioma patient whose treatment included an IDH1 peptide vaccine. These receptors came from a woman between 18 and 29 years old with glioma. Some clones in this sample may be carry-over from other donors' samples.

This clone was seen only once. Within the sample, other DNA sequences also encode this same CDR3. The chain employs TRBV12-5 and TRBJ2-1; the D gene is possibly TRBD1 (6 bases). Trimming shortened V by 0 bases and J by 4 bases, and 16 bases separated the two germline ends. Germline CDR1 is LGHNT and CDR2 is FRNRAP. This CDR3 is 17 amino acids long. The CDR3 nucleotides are TGTGCTAGTGGTTTGGTACTGAGGACAGTCCGATACAATGAGCAGTTCTTC. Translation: CASGLVLRTVRYNEQFF.

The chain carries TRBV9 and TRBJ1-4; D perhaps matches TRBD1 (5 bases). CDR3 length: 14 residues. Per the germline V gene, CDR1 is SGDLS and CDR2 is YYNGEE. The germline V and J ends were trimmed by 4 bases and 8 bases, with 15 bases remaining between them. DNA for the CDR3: TGTGCCAGCAGCCCTATTCAGGGTGGAGAAAAACTGTTTTTT. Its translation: CASSPIQGGEKLFF.

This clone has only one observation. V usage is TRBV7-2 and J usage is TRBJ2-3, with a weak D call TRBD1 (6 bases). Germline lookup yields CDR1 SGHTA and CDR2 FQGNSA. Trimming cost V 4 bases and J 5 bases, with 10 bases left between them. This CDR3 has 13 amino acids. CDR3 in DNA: TGTGCCAGCAGCTCCTACAGGGTAGATACGCAGTATTTT. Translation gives CASSSYRVDTQYF.

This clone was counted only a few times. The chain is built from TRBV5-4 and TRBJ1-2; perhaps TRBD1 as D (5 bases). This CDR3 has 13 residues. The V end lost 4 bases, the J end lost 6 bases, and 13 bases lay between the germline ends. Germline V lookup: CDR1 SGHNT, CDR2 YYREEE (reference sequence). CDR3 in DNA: TGTGCCAGCAGCACCGAGCAGGGAAATGGCTACACCTTC. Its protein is CASSTEQGNGYTF.

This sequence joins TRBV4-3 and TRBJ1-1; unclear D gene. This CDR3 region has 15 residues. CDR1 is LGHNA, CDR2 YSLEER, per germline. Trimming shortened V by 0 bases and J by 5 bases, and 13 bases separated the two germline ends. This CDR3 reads CASSQDEGSKTEAFF. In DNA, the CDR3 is TGCGCCAGCAGCCAAGATGAGGGTTCAAAAACTGAAGCTTTCTTT.

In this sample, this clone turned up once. CDR3 sequence: CSVSPDTQYF. CDR3 bases: TGCAGCGTGTCACCGGATACGCAGTATTTT. V usage is TRBV29-1 and J usage is TRBJ2-3; no clear D. The CDR3 runs 10 residues. V dropped 6 bases and J dropped 6 bases, with 7 bases sitting between them. Germline CDR1 is SQVTM and CDR2 is ANQGSEA.

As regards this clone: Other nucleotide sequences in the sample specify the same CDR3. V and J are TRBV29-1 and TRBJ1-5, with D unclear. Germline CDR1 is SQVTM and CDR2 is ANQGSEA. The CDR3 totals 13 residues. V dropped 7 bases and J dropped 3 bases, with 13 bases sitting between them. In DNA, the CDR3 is TGCAGCGCTAAAGGTGGGCCCAATCAGCCCCAGCATTTT. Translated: CSAKGGPNQPQHF. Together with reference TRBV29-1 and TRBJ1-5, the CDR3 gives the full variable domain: SAVISQKPSRDICQRGTSLTIQCQVDSQVTMMFWYRQQPGQSLTLIATANQGSEATYESGFVIDKFPISRPNLTFSTLTVSNMSPEDSSIYLCSAKGGPNQPQHFGDGTRLSIL.

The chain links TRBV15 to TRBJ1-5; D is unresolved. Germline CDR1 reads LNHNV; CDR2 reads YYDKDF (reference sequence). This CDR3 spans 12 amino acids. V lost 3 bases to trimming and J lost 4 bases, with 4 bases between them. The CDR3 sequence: CATSRGNQPQHF. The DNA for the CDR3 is TGTGCCACCAGCAGGGGGAATCAGCCCCAGCATTTT.

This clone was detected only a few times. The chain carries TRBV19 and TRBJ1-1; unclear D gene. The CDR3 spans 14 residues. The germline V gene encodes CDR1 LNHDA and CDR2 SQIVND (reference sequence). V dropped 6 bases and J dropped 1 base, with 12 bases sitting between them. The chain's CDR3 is CASRNRVANTEAFF. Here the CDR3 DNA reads TGTGCCAGTAGGAATAGGGTTGCGAACACTGAAGCTTTCTTT.

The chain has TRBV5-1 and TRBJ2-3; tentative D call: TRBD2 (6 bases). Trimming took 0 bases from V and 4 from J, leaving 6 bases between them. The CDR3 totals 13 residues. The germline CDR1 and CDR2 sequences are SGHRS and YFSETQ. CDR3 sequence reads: CASSLGGADTQYF. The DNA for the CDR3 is TGCGCCAGCAGCTTGGGGGGGGCAGATACGCAGTATTTT.

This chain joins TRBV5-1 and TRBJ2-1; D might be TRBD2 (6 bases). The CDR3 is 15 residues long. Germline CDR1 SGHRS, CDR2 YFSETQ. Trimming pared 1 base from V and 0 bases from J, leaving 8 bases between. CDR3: CASSLIGGSYNEQFF. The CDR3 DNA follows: TGCGCCAGCAGCTTGATCGGGGGCTCCTACAATGAGCAGTTCTTC.

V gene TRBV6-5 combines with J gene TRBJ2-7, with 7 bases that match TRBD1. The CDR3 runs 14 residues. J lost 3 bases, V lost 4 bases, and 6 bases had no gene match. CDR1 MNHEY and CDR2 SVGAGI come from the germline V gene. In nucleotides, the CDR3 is TGTGCCAGCAGTTCGGGACAGAGGTTCTACGAGCAGTACTTC. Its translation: CASSSGQRFYEQYF.

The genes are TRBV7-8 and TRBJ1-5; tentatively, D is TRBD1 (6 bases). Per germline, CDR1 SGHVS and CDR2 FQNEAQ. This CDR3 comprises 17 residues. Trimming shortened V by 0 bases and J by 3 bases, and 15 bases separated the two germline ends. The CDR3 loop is CASSLARGGGLNQPQHF. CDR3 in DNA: TGTGCCAGCAGCTTAGCGCGGGGGGGCGGACTCAATCAGCCCCAGCATTTT.

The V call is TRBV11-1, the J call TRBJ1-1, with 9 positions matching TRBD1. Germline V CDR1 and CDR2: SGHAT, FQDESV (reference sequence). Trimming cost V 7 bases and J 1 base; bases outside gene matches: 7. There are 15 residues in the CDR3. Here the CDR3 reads CASIMTGGRNTEAFF. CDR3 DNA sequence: TGTGCCAGCATCATGACAGGGGGGCGGAACACTGAAGCTTTCTTT.

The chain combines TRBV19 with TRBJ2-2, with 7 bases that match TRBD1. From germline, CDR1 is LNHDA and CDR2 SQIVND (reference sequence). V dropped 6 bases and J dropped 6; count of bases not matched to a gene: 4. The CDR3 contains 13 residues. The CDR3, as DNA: TGTGCCAGTAGAAGGGGGCAGGCCGGGGAGCTGTTTTTT. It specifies CASRRGQAGELFF.

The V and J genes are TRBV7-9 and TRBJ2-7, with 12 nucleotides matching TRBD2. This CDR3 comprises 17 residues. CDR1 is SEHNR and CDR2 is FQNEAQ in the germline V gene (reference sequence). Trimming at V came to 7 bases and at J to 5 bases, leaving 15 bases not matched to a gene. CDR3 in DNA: TGTGCCAGCACCTGGCTCGCTAGCGGGAGGGCCCAGGACGAGCAGTACTTC. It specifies CASTWLASGRAQDEQYF.

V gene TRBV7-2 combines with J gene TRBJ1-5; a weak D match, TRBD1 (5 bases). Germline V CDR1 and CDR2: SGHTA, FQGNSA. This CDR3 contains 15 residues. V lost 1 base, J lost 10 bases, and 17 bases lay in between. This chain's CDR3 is CASSLGGERLEPQHF. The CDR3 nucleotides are TGTGCCAGCAGCTTAGGGGGGGAACGGCTCGAACCCCAGCATTTT.

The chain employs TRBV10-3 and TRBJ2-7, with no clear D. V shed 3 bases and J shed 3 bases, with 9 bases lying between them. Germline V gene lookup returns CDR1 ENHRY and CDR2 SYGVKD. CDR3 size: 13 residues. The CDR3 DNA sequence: TGTGCCATCAGTGAACGGCCGAGCTACGAGCAGTACTTC. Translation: CAISERPSYEQYF.

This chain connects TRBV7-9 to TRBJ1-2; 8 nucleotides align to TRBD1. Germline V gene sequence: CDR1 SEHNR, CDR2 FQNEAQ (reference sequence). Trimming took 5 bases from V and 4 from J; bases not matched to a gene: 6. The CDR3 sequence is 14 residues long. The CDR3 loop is CASSDRGRVYGYTF. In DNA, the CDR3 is TGTGCCAGCAGCGACAGGGGCCGGGTCTATGGCTACACCTTC.

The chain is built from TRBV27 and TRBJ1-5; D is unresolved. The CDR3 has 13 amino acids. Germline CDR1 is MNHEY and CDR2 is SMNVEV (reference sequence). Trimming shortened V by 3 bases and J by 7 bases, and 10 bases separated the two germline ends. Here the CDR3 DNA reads TGTGCCAGCAGTTTTAATTGGGGACAGCCCCAGCATTTT. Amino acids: CASSFNWGQPQHF.

The CDR3 DNA sequence: TGCGCCAGCAGCACACTACTCACGGACACTGAAGCTTTCTTT. Protein: CASSTLLTDTEAFF. This chain uses TRBV4-1 with TRBJ1-1; D is unclear. The germline gives CDR1 MGHRA, CDR2 YSYEKL. The V and J ends lost 5 bases and 3 bases respectively, with 13 bases between them. The CDR3 extends over 14 amino acids.

CDR3 loop: CAISQTLAKNIQYF. CDR3 sequence (DNA): TGTGCCATCAGCCAAACTCTAGCCAAAAACATTCAGTACTTC. The chain employs TRBV10-3 and TRBJ2-4; no reliable D call. V shed 6 bases and J shed 0 bases, with 9 bases lying between them. Germline V gives CDR1 ENHRY, CDR2 SYGVKD. This CDR3 contains 14 residues.

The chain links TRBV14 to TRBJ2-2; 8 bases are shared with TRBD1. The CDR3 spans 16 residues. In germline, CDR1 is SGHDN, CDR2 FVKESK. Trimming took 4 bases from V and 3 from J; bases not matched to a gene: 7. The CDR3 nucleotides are TGTGCCAGCAGCCTAAGGACAGGGAGAGACACCGGGGAGCTGTTTTTT. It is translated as CASSLRTGRDTGELFF.

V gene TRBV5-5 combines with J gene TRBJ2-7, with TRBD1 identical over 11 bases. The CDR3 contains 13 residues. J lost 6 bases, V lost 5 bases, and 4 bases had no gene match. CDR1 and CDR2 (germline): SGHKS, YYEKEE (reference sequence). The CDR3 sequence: CASSGQGAGEQYF. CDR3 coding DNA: TGTGCCAGCAGTGGACAGGGGGCGGGCGAGCAGTACTTC.